This TCR beta chain was identified during a study of cytomegalovirus exposure and HLA in healthy donors. Primers included in the PCR were 60 Vbeta and 13 Jbeta primers. Assay: immunoSEQ multiplex PCR; the TCRdb copy retains only in-frame clones and omits some. The table includes about 160,000 clones, 84% detected once. The germline V gene encodes CDR1 MDHEN and CDR2 SYDVKM. The CDR3 is 15 residues long. Deletions cut 3 bases from V and 2 bases from J, with 13 bases between. The sequence was collected from a man aged 18 to 29 in good health and CMV-seronegative. Sequencing was carried out using PBMCs. This chain uses TRBV28 with TRBJ1-1, with D unresolved. This CDR3 reads CASSLRLGANTEAFF. The CDR3 DNA follows: TGTGCCAGCAGTTTGAGGTTAGGCGCCAACACTGAAGCTTTCTTT.